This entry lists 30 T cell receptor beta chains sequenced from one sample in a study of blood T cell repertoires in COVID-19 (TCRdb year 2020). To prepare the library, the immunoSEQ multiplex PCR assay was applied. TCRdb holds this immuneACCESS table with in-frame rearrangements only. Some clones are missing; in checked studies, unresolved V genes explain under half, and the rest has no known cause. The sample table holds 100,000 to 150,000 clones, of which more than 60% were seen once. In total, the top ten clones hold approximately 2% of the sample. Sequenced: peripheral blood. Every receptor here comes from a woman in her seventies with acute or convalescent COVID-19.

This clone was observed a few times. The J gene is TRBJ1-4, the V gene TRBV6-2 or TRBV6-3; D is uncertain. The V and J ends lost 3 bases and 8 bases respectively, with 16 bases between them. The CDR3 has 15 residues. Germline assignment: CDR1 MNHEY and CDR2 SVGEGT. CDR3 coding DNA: TGTGCCAGCAGTTATTATGGTGATCCTGCGGAAAAACTGTTTTTT. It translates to CASSYYGDPAEKLFF.

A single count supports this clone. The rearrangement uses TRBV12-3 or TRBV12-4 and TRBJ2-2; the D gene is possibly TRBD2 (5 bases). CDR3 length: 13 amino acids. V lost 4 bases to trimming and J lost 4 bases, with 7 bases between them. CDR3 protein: CASSYRGTGELFF. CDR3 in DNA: TGTGCCAGCAGTTACCGGGGCACCGGGGAGCTGTTTTTT.

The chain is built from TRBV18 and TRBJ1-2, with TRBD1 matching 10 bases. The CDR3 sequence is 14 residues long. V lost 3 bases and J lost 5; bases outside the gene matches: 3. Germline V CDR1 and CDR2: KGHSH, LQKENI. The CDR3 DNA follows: TGTGCCAGCTCACCGAGGGACAGGGGTTATGGCTACACCTTC. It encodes CASSPRDRGYGYTF. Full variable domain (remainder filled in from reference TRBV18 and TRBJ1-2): NAGVMQNPRHLVRRRGQEARLRCSPMKGHSHVYWYRQLPEEGLKFMVYLQKENIIDESGMPKERFSAEFPKEGPSILRIQQVVRGDSAAYFCASSPRDRGYGYTFGSGTRLTVV.

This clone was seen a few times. CDR3 nucleotides: TGTGCCAGCAGCTCCGACAGGGACCAGCCCCAGCATTTT. Its protein product is CASSSDRDQPQHF. This chain joins TRBV7-8 and TRBJ1-5, with 7 bases matching TRBD1. Trimming at V came to 4 bases and at J to 7 bases, leaving 4 bases not matched to a gene. The CDR3 has 13 residues. Germline V gene sequence: CDR1 SGHVS, CDR2 FQNEAQ.

Written as DNA, the CDR3 is TGTGCCAGCAGACTGGGACAGGGGGACTATGGCTACACCTTC. Translation gives CASRLGQGDYGYTF. The V gene is TRBV5-4, the J gene TRBJ1-2; the match to TRBD1 covers 11 bases. V shed 5 bases and J 3 bases; nucleotides not matched to a gene: 3. The CDR3 contains 14 residues. CDR1 is SGHNT and CDR2 is YYREEE in the germline V gene (reference sequence).

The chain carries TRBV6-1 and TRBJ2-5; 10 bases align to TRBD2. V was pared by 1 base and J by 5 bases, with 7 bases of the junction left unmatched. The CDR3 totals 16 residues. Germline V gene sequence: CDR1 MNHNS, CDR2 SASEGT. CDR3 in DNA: TGTGCCAGCAGTGAAGGTACTAGCGGGATCTGGGAGACCCAGTACTTC. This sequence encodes CASSEGTSGIWETQYF.

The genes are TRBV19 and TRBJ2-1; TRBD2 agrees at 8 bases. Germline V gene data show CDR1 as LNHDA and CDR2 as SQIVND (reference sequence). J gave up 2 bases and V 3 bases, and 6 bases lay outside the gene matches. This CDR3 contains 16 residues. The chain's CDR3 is CASSISTGGTYNEQFF. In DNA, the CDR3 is TGTGCCAGTAGTATTTCTACGGGGGGGACCTACAATGAGCAGTTCTTC.

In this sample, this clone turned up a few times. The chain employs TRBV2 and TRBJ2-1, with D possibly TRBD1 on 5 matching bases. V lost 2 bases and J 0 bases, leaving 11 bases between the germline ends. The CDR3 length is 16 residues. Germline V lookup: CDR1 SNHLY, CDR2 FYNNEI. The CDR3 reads CASSERGLDSYNEQFF. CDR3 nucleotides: TGTGCCAGCAGTGAAAGGGGCTTGGACTCCTACAATGAGCAGTTCTTC.

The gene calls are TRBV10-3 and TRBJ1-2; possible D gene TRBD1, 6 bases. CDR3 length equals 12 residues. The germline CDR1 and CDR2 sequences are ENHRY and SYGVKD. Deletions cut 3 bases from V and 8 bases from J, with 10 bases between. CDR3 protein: CAISDPGVGYTF. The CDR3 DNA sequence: TGTGCCATCAGTGACCCAGGGGTCGGCTACACCTTC.

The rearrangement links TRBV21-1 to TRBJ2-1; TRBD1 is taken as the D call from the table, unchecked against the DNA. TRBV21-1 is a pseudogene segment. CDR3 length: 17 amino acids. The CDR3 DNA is TGTGCCAGCAGCAAAAGGGGGTTGAGGCTCTCCTACAATGAGCAGTTCTTC. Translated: CASSKRGLRLSYNEQFF.

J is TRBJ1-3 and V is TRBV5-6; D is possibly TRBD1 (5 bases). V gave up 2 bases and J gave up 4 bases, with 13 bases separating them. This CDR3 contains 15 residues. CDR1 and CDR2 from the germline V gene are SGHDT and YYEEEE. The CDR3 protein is CASSLQRAGGNTIYF. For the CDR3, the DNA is TGTGCCAGCAGCTTACAGCGAGCAGGGGGAAACACCATATATTTT.

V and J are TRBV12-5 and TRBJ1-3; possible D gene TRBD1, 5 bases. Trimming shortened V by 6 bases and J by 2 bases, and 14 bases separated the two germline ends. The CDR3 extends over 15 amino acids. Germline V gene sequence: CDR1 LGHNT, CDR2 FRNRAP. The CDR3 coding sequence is TGTGCTAGTGGCAGGCCCCAGGGCGCTGGAAACACCATATATTTT. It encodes CASGRPQGAGNTIYF.

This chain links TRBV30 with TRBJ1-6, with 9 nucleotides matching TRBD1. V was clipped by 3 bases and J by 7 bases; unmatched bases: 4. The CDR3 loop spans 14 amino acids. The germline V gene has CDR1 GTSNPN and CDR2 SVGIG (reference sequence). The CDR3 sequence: CAWRGGQGNSPLHF. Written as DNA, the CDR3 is TGTGCCTGGAGAGGGGGACAGGGAAATTCACCCCTCCACTTT.

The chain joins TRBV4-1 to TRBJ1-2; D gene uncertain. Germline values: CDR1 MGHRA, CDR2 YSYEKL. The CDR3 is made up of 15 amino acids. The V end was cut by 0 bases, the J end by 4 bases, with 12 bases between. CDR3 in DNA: TGCGCCAGCAGCCAAGATTGGGCAATCGTCTATGGCTACACCTTC. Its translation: CASSQDWAIVYGYTF.

The DNA for the CDR3 is TGTGCCAGCAGTTTAACTACAGGGGATTCACCCCTCCACTTT. Translated: CASSLTTGDSPLHF. The V call is TRBV28, the J call TRBJ1-6; 7 bases map to TRBD1. This CDR3 is built from 14 residues. The trim removed 2 bases at V and 8 bases at J, leaving 3 bases unmatched. Germline loops: CDR1 MDHEN, CDR2 SYDVKM. The variable domain in full, with the rest retrieved from reference TRBV28 and TRBJ1-6, is DVKVTQSSRYLVKRTGEKVFLECVQDMDHENMFWYRQDPGLGLRLIYFSYDVKMKEKGDIPEGYSVSREKKERFSLILESASTNQTSMYLCASSLTTGDSPLHFGNGTRLTVT.

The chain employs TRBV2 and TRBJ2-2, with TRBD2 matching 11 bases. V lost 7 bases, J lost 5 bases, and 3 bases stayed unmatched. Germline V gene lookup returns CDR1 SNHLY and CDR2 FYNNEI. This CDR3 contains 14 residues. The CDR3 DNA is TGTGCCAGCACCTTAGCGGGAGGGACCGGGGAGCTGTTTTTT. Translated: CASTLAGGTGELFF.

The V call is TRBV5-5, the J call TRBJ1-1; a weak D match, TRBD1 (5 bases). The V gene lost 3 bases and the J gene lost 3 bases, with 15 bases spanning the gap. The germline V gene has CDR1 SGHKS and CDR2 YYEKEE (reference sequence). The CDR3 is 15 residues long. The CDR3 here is CASSSRSAGHTEAFF. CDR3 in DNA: TGTGCCAGCAGCTCCCGGTCCGCAGGGCACACTGAAGCTTTCTTT.

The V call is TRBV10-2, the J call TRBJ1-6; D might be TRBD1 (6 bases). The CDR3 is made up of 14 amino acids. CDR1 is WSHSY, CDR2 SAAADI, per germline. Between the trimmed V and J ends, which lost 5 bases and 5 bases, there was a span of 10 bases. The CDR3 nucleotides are TGCGCCAGCAGTCCCGGGACACATAATTCACCCCTCCACTTT. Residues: CASSPGTHNSPLHF.

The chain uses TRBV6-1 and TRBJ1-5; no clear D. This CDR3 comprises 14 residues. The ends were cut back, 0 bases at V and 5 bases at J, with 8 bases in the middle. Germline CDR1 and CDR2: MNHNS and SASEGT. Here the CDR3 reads CASSEAGEYQPQHF. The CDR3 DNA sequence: TGTGCCAGCAGTGAAGCGGGAGAGTATCAGCCCCAGCATTTT.

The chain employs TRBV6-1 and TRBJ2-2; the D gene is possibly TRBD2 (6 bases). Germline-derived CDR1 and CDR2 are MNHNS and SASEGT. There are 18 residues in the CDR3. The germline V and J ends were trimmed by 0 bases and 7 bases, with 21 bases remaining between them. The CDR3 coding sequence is TGTGCCAGCAGTGAAGCGTTCGGGAGAAGGACCGGCGGCGGGGAGCTGTTTTTT. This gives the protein CASSEAFGRRTGGGELFF.

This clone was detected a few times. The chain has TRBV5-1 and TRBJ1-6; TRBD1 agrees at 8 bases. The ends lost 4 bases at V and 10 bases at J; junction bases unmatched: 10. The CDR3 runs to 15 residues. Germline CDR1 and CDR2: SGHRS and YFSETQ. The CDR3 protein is CASSAQTGEYSPLHF. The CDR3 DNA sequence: TGCGCCAGCAGCGCGCAGACAGGGGAGTACTCACCCCTCCACTTT. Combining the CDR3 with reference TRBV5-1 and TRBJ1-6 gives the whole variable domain KAGVTQTPRYLIKTRGQQVTLSCSPISGHRSVSWYQQTPGQGLQFLFEYFSETQRNKGNFPGRFSGRQFSNSRSEMNVSTLELGDSALYLCASSAQTGEYSPLHFGNGTRLTVT.

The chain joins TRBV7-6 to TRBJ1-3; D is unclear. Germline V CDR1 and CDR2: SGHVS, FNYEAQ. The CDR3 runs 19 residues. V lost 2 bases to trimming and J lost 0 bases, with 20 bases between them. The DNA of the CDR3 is TGTGCCAGCAGCTTACTGAGACTCTCCGGAACAACCTCTGGAAACACCATATATTTT. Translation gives CASSLLRLSGTTSGNTIYF.

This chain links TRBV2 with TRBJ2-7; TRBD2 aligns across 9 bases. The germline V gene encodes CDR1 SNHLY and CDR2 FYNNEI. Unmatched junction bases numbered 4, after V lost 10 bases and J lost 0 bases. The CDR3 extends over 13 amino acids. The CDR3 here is CAKRLADSYEQYF. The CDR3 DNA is TGTGCCAAAAGACTAGCGGACTCCTACGAGCAGTACTTC.

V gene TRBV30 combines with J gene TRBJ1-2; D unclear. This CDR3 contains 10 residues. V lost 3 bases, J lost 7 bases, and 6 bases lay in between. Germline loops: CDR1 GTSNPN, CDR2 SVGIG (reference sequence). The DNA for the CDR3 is TGTGCCTGGAGGCGGCTTGGCTACACCTTC. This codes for CAWRRLGYTF. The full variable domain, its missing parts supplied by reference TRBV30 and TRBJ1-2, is SQTIHQWPATLVQPVGSPLSLECTVEGTSNPNLYWYRQAAGRGLQLLFYSVGIGQISSEVPQNLSASRPQDRQFILSSKKLLLSDSGFYLCAWRRLGYTFGSGTRLTVV.

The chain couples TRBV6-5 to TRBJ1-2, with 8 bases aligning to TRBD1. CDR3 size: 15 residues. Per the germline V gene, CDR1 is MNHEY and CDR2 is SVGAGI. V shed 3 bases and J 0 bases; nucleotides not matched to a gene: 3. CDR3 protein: CASSYWTGSNYGYTF. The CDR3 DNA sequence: TGTGCCAGCAGTTATTGGACAGGGTCTAACTATGGCTACACCTTC.

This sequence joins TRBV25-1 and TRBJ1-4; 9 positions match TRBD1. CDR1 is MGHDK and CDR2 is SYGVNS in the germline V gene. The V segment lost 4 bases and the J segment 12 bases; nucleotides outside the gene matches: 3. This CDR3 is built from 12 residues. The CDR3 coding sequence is TGTGCCAGCAGTGTGGACAGGGGAGAACTGTTTTTT. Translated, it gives CASSVDRGELFF.

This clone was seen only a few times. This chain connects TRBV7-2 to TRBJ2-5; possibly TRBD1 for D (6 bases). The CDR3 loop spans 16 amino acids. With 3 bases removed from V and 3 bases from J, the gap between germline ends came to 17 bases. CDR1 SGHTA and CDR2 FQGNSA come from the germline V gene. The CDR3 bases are TGTGCCAGCAGCTTCACCCTAAGACAGGAGAAAGAGACCCAGTACTTC. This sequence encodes CASSFTLRQEKETQYF.

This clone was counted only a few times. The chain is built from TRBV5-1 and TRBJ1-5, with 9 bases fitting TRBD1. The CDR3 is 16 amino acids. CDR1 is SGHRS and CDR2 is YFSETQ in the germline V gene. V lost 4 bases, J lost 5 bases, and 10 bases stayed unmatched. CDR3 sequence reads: CASSPGGTGPYQPQHF. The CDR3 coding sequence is TGCGCCAGCAGCCCTGGTGGGACAGGGCCCTATCAGCCCCAGCATTTT. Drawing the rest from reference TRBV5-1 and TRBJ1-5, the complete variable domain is KAGVTQTPRYLIKTRGQQVTLSCSPISGHRSVSWYQQTPGQGLQFLFEYFSETQRNKGNFPGRFSGRQFSNSRSEMNVSTLELGDSALYLCASSPGGTGPYQPQHFGDGTRLSIL.

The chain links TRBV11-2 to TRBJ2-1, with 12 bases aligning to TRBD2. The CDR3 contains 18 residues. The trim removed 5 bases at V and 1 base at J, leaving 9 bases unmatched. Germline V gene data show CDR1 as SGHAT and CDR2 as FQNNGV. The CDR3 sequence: CASSKRLAGALSYNEQFF. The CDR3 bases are TGTGCCAGCAGCAAAAGACTAGCGGGGGCTCTATCCTACAATGAGCAGTTCTTC. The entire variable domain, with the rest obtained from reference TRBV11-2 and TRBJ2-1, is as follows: EAGVAQSPRYKIIEKRQSVAFWCNPISGHATLYWYQQILGQGPKLLIQFQNNGVVDDSQLPKDRFSAERLKGVDSTLKIQPAKLEDSAVYLCASSKRLAGALSYNEQFFGPGTRLTVL.

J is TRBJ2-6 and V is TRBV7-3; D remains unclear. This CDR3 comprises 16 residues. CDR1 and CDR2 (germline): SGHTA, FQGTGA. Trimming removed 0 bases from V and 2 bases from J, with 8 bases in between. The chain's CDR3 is CASSLTSGPGANVLTF. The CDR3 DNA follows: TGTGCCAGCAGCTTAACTTCCGGTCCTGGGGCCAACGTCCTGACTTTC.